The sequence of this T cell receptor beta chain was determined in a study of T cells in Graves' hyperthyroidism and ophthalmopathy. Study results and limitations: Ophthalmopathy was predicted by the model a median of approximately 6.6 months ahead of onset.

TCR beta CDR3 sequences were amplified from RNA transcripts. First-round RT-PCR of the TCR CDR3 relied on the HTBI primer set. MiXCR, applied by TCRdb to the multiplex PCR reads, yields one record per CDR3 protein. The sample consists of about half a million distinct CDR3 sequences, less than 25% of them appearing once. This clonotype was picked up a small number of times. Antigen: not known. The specimen sequenced was blood. This receptor was taken from a man younger than 35 with Graves' hyperthyroidism.

CDR3 nucleotide sequence: TGTGCCAGCAGTCCCCCCCCCGACAGGGGAAGGGGCTACACCTTC. Translation gives CASSPPPDRGRGYTF. The V call is TRBV28, the J call TRBJ1-2; 8 positions match TRBD1. The ends lost 5 bases at V and 8 bases at J; junction bases unmatched: 13. CDR3 length: 15 residues. Germline CDR1 reads MDHEN; CDR2 reads SYDVKM.